The rows below give T cell receptor beta chains drawn from one sample of a study of vaccination effects on CD4 cells after COVID-19. Measured with immunoSEQ multiplex PCR; TCRdb has only the in-frame clones, and not every one. Here the sample spans more than 20,000 clones, more than 70% being singletons. These receptors lack a known antigen. The starting material was CD4+ T cells from PBMCs cultured with HCoV-229E spike peptides, obtained after COVID-19 vaccination. Receptors were obtained from a human donor who received a COVID-19 vaccine. Both conserved end residues are part of each CDR3. D genes are given only for firm matches. Clone size is shown for a subset of rows, as once, few, many or a class of expanded clone.

clone_size,v_call,d_call,j_call,cdr3_aa
NA,TRBV10-2,TRBD2,TRBJ2-1,CASSEGLAGGRNRDNEQFF
NA,TRBV5-1,NA,TRBJ2-5,CASSLDPGPIETQYF
once,TRBV5-1,TRBD1,TRBJ2-1,CASTGTASYNEQFF
NA,TRBV5-6,NA,TRBJ1-1,CASSLVGSWSTEAFF
once,TRBV5-1,NA,TRBJ1-1,CASTPSGTGQAFF
few,TRBV30,NA,TRBJ1-5,CAWSGGPQPQHF
NA,TRBV3-1/TRBV3-2,TRBD1,TRBJ1-2,CASSPVQKTGGYGYTF
NA,TRBV11-3,TRBD1,TRBJ2-7,CASSLTGYEQYF
NA,TRBV5-6,TRBD2,TRBJ2-2,CASSSLGLAGGPGELFF
NA,TRBV5-1,NA,TRBJ2-7,CASSNSYGDFDEQYF
NA,TRBV7-8,NA,TRBJ2-2,CASSPRPSGQHLGTGELFF
NA,TRBV5-1,NA,TRBJ1-1,CASSLGHGFDEAFF
NA,TRBV7-9,NA,TRBJ1-1,CASSLQWTDPSRMNTEAFF
NA,TRBV5-1,NA,TRBJ2-6,CASSLVAARGANVLTF
NA,TRBV4-1,NA,TRBJ2-3,CASSRLARLSSSTDTQYF
NA,TRBV19,NA,TRBJ1-1,CASSMGRNTEAFF
NA,TRBV24-1,TRBD2,TRBJ2-1,CATSSRLAGGGWNEQFF
NA,TRBV10-3,TRBD1,TRBJ1-4,CATLGSDRGDEKLFF
NA,TRBV7-2,TRBD1,TRBJ2-3,CASSWRDRGDTQYF
few,TRBV2,NA,TRBJ1-6,CASSGTELNSPLHF
NA,TRBV18,TRBD1,TRBJ2-3,CASSRDRGQRGGRDTQYF
NA,TRBV27,NA,TRBJ1-2,CASSLSGAGRSDGYTF
NA,TRBV18,TRBD1,TRBJ2-7,CASSQKQGATYEQYF